This TCR beta chain was obtained from a study of shared clonotypes between healthy human individuals. Study-wide results and caveats: As a rule, naive subsets had a larger estimated richness than memory subsets. Shared clonotypes across all four donors exceeded non-shared ones in generation probability.

As defined, naive CD8 cells were CD45RO-negative and positively selected for CCR7, with terminally differentiated effector memory CD45RA+ cells excluded. To note about this clone: Its antigen remains unknown.

V was shortened by 5 bases and J by 7 bases, with 18 bases between the two germline ends. The length of the CDR3 is 14 residues. Per the germline V gene, CDR1 is SGHVS and CDR2 is FNYEAQ. Profiled with immunoSEQ multiplex PCR; TCRdb holds only in-frame clones, not every one. The table records more than 2 million clones, 85% to 95% of them present only once. The receptor comes from a man between 18 and 35 years old in good health. The chain links TRBV7-6 to TRBJ2-7; D possibly corresponds to TRBD1 (5 bases). The sequenced material came from naive CD8+ T cells sorted from blood. CDR3 nucleotide sequence: TGTGCCAGCAGCCCAGAAAGCAGGGCTTTAGAGCAGTACTTC. Residues: CASSPESRALEQYF. Complete variable domain (other parts from reference TRBV7-6 and TRBJ2-7): GAGVSQSPRYKVTKRGQDVALRCDPISGHVSLYWYRQALGQGPEFLTYFNYEAQQDKSGLPNDRFSAERPEGSISTLTIQRTEQRDSAMYRCASSPESRALEQYFGPGTRLTVT.